This is a list of T cell receptor beta chains from one sample in a study of control samples from healthy donors and cancer patients. The method was immunoSEQ multiplex PCR; TCRdb's version includes in-frame clones alone and lacks a portion of them. The sample shows approximately 82,000 clones, around 87% of them seen only once. The sample taken for sequencing was blood. The receptors come from a man aged 50-59 years in good health. The CDR3 runs from the conserved cysteine through the conserved F or W. Fields, in order: J gene, V gene, clone size, D gene, CDR3 DNA, CDR3 protein. D genes are given only for firm matches. Size is omitted from some rows. Given values are once, few, many or a class for expanded clones.

TRBJ2-2	TRBV28	.	.	TGTGCCAGCACCAAGGAACAGTACACCGGGGAGCTGTTTTTT	CASTKEQYTGELFF
TRBJ1-1	TRBV20-1	.	.	TGCAGTGCTCGCTGGGACTCTGAAGCTTTCTTT	CSARWDSEAFF
TRBJ1-2	TRBV7-2	.	TRBD1	TGTGCCAGCAGCTTCTCCGAGACAGGGTATGGCTACACCTTC	CASSFSETGYGYTF
TRBJ2-5	TRBV19	.	.	TGTGCCGTAGGGGCCCCTGGAGAGACCCAGTACTTC	CAVGAPGETQYF
TRBJ1-1	TRBV7-3	.	TRBD1	TGTGCCAGCAGCTCCGGGACAGCGAACACTGAAGCTTTCTTT	CASSSGTANTEAFF
TRBJ2-7	TRBV7-2	once	.	TGTGCCAGCAGCTTAGGGCGGGACTACGAGCAGTACTTC	CASSLGRDYEQYF
TRBJ1-2	TRBV5-6	.	.	TGTGCCAGCAGCCCGCAGGCTGGCTATGGCTACACCTTC	CASSPQAGYGYTF
TRBJ1-5	TRBV6-5	.	.	TGTGCCAGCAGTTTGCCGAGTAATCAGCCCCAGCATTTT	CASSLPSNQPQHF
TRBJ1-3	TRBV29-1	.	.	TGCAGCGTGGCCAAGGGCTCTGGAAACACCATATATTTT	CSVAKGSGNTIYF
TRBJ2-3	TRBV6-1	.	.	TGTGCCAGCAGTGAGGTAGGGAAGGCAGATACGCAGTATTTT	CASSEVGKADTQYF